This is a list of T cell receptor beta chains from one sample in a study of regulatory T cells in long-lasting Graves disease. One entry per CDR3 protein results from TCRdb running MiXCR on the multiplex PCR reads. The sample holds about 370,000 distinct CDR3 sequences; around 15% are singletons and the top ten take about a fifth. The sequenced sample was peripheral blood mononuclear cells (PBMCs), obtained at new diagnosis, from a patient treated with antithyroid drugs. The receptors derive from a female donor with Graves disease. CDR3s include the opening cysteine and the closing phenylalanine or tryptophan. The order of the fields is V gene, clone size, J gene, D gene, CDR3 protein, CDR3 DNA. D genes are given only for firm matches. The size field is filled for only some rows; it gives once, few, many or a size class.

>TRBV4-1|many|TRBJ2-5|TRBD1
CASSRGQKEETQYF
TGCGCCAGCAGCCGGGGACAGAAAGAAGAGACCCAGTACTTC
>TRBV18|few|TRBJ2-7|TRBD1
CASSPRDSSYERYF
TGTGCCAGCTCACCCCGGGACAGCTCCTACGAGCGGTACTTC
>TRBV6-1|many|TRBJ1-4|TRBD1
CASSPDRGGEEKLFF
TGTGCCAGCAGCCCGGACAGGGGAGGGGAAGAAAAACTGTTTTTT
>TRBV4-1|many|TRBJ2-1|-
CASSQPGGIEQFF
TGCGCCAGCAGCCAACCTGGGGGAATTGAGCAGTTCTTC
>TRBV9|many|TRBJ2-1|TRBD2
CASSASSGPLSYNEQFF
TGTGCCAGCAGCGCGTCTAGCGGCCCCCTCTCCTACAATGAGCAGTTCTTC
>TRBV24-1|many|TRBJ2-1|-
CATSDLRPFDEQFF
TGTGCCACCAGTGATTTGCGGCCGTTCGATGAGCAGTTCTTC
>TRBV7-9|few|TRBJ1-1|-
CASSLVQVNTEAFF
TGTGCCAGCAGCTTAGTACAGGTGAACACTGAAGCTTTCTTT
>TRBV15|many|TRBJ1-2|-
CATSRSRANYGYTF
TGTGCCACCAGCCGTTCTAGAGCTAACTATGGCTACACCTTC
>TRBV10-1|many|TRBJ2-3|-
CASSSTTDTQYF
TGTGCCAGCAGTTCTACCACAGATACGCAGTATTTT
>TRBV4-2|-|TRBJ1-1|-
CASSQDLAATEAFF
TGTGCCAGCAGCCAAGATTTGGCAGCCACTGAAGCTTTCTTT
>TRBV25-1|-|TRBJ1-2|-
CATTKTDNYGYTF
TGTGCCACCACGAAGACAGATAACTATGGCTACACCTTC
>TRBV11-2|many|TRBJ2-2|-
CASSFGVWGAHTGELFF
TGTGCCAGCAGCTTTGGGGTGTGGGGGGCGCACACCGGGGAGCTGTTTTTT
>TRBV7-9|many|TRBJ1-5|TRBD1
CASSLDCVTGPNGMHQPQHF
TGTGCCAGCAGCTTAGATTGTGTGACAGGGCCCAATGGTATGCATCAGCCCCAGCATTTT
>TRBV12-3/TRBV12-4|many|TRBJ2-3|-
CASSPTRSTDTQYF
TGTGCCAGCAGTCCGACTAGATCTACAGATACGCAGTATTTT
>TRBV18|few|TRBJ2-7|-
CASSPHRAVEQYF
TGTGCCAGCTCACCACACAGGGCGGTCGAGCAGTACTTC
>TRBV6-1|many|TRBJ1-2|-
CATNRNGYTF
TGTGCCACAAACAGAAATGGCTACACCTTC
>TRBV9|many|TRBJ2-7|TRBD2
CASSGASGSIPYEQYF
TGTGCCAGCAGCGGGGCTAGCGGGAGTATCCCCTACGAGCAGTACTTC
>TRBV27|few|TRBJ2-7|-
CASIPAGSSYEQYF
TGTGCCAGCATCCCCGCGGGCAGTTCCTACGAGCAGTACTTC
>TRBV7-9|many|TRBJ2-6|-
CASRLGGSGANVLTF
TGTGCCAGCAGACTAGGGGGTTCTGGGGCCAACGTCCTGACTTTC
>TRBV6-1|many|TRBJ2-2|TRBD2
CASTIPGLAGGNTGELFF
TGTGCCAGCACCATACCGGGACTAGCGGGAGGTAACACCGGGGAGCTGTTTTTT
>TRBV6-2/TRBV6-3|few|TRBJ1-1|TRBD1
CASSYPTGGVNTEAFF
TGTGCCAGCAGTTACCCGACAGGGGGGGTCAACACTGAAGCTTTCTTT
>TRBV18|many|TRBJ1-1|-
CASSPGNTEAFF
TGTGCCAGCAGCCCAGGGAACACTGAAGCTTTCTTT
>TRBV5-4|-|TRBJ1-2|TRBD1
CASRRKGGRGYTF
TGTGCCAGCAGACGGAAAGGGGGCCGTGGCTACACCTTC
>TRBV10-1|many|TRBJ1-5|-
CASSETSYQPQHF
TGCGCCAGCAGTGAGACAAGCTATCAGCCCCAGCATTTT
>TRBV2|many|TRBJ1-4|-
CASSGLATNEKLFF
TGTGCCAGCAGTGGGTTAGCAACTAATGAAAAACTGTTTTTT
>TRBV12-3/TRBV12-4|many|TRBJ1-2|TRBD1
CASTPWDRGYGYTF
TGTGCCAGCACCCCTTGGGACAGGGGTTATGGCTACACCTTC
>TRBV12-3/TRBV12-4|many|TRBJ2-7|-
CASKPHGSYEQYF
TGTGCCAGCAAGCCTCACGGGTCCTACGAGCAGTACTTC
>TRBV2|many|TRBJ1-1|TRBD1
CASRITGDTEAFF
TGTGCCAGCAGGATAACAGGGGACACTGAAGCTTTCTTT
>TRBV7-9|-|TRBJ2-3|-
CASSHPVLDYDAQYF
TGTGCCAGCAGCCACCCTGTTCTAGACTACGATGCGCAGTATTTT
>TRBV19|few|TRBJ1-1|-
CASSPSGAYTEAFF
TGTGCCAGTAGTCCCTCGGGAGCCTACACTGAAGCTTTCTTT
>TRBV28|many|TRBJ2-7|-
CASSLKRGLYEQYF
TGTGCCAGCAGTTTAAAACGGGGGCTGTACGAGCAGTACTTC
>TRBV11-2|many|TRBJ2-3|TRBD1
CASRNTGGDTQYF
TGTGCCAGCAGGAACACAGGGGGAGATACGCAGTATTTT
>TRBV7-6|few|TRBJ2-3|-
CASSPEAGRTDTQYF
TGTGCCAGCAGCCCCGAGGCAGGGAGGACAGATACGCAGTATTTT
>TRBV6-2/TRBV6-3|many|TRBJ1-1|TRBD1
CASRGTVDRGLFDTEAFF
TGTGCCAGCAGGGGGACGGTAGACAGGGGGCTTTTCGACACTGAAGCTTTCTTT
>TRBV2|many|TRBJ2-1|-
CASGYNEQFF
TGTGCCAGCGGGTACAATGAGCAGTTCTTC
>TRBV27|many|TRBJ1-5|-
CASRVNRGNQPQHF
TGTGCCAGCAGGGTAAATCGGGGCAATCAGCCCCAGCATTTT
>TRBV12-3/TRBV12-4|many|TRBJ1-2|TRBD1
CASSPTGDGYTF
TGTGCCAGCAGTCCAACAGGGGATGGCTACACCTTC
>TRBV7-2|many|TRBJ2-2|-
CASSLGGLDTGELFF
TGTGCCAGCAGCTTGGGGGGGCTCGACACCGGGGAGCTGTTTTTT
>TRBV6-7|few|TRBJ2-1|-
CASSFSVPHEQFF
TGTGCCAGCAGTTTTTCGGTGCCCCATGAGCAGTTCTTC
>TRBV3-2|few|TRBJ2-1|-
CASSPPGLAGPCSYNEQFF
TGTGCCAGCAGCCCCCCGGGACTAGCGGGCCCCTGTTCCTACAATGAGCAGTTCTTC
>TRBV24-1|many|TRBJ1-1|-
CATSDRARLNTEAFF
TGTGCCACCAGTGATAGAGCACGGCTGAACACTGAAGCTTTCTTT
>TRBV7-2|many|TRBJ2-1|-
CASSLGPIGYNEQFF
TGTGCCAGCAGCCTGGGCCCGATAGGCTACAATGAGCAGTTCTTC
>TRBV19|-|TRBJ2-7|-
CASSSRRTYEQYF
TGTGCCAGTAGTTCAAGACGGACCTACGAGCAGTACTTC
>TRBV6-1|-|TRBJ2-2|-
CASRMDRGVTSGNGGTGELFF
TGTGCCAGCAGGATGGACAGGGGCGTAACTAGCGGGAATGGGGGCACCGGGGAGCTGTTTTTT
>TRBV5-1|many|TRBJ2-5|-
CASSFVGTEQETQYF
TGCGCCAGCAGCTTTGTCGGTACAGAACAAGAGACCCAGTACTTC
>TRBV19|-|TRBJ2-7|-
CASSIKGFYEQYF
TGTGCCAGTAGTATCAAGGGGTTCTACGAGCAGTACTTC
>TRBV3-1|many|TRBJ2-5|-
CASSQGTEHYPYQETQYF
TGTGCCAGCAGCCAGGGGACGGAGCACTACCCGTACCAAGAGACCCAGTACTTC
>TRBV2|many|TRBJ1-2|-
CASSIVGSNGYTF
TGTGCCAGCAGTATTGTCGGGTCCAATGGCTACACCTTC
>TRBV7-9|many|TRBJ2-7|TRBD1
CASSPATGNSYEQYF
TGTGCCAGCAGCCCGGCGACAGGGAATTCCTACGAGCAGTACTTC
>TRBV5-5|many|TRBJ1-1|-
CASSLPGGTEAFF
TGTGCCAGCAGCTTGCCTGGGGGCACTGAAGCTTTCTTT
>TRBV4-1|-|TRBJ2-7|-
CASSQEEASSYEQYF
TGCGCCAGCAGCCAAGAAGAGGCCAGCTCCTACGAGCAGTACTTC
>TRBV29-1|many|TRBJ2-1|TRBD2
CSVVDLRREGLEQFF
TGCAGCGTTGTCGACTTGCGGCGGGAGGGCCTCGAGCAGTTCTTC
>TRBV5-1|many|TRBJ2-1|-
CASSSGGFFNEQFF
TGCGCCAGCAGCTCCGGGGGTTTTTTCAATGAGCAGTTCTTC
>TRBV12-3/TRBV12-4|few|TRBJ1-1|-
CATTALNTEAFF
TGTGCGACGACGGCCCTGAACACTGAAGCTTTCTTT
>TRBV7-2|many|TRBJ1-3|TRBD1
CASSLGQGGLSGNTIYF
TGTGCCAGCAGCTTAGGGCAGGGGGGTCTCTCTGGAAACACCATATATTTT